This T cell receptor (beta chain) was recovered during a study of human T cells and chemical hapten exposure (TCRdb year 2021). The study in broad terms: Libraries were pooled for sequencing, and variation in per-sample TCR yields was attributed mainly to small differences in library volumes within the pool. Both TCR alpha and TCR beta chains were sequenced from each blood RNA sample. In alopecia patients, the study followed how the peripheral blood TCR repertoire changed in vivo over primary and secondary sensitization to diphenylcyclopropenone (DPC), a hapten.

The CDR3 measures 15 amino acids from cysteine to phenylalanine. The only DNA kept is the CDR3, 45 bases in frame from the first base. CDR1 and CDR2 were assigned from the germline V gene (reference sequence) as SEHNR and FQNEAQ. Trimming accounts for 4 bases at V and 9 bases at J, while the number of junction bases matched to no gene is 10. The library was generated by RACE. Reads for this sample came from a NextSeq 500. Library preparation attached unique molecular identifiers to individual cDNA molecules for quantitative, reproducible TCR counting. In the authors' own workflow: A median of approximately 96,000 TCRs per sample was observed, with a range of 23,224 to 690,600. The Decombinator software suite was used to annotate the V, J and CDR3 of the TCR reads. For PS versus PT1 abundance plots, all samples were subsampled to the same number of TCRs (28,000). Expanded TCRs were defined as absent before sensitization and observed at least eight times at the 2-week time point. TCRdb redid the processing of the public reads, applying fastp at Q25 and MiXCR, and retained in-frame beta chains. Entries that share a CDR3 protein sequence are merged under the most common genes and DNA. Here the V and J calls rest on TCRdb's processing, not on the authors' analysis. In this sample the table shows about 77,000 distinct CDR3 sequences, 8.5% to 9.5% of which occur a single time. The biggest ten clones account for roughly 1.6% of the sample.

Comments on this clonotype: It lacks a known antigen. One base away there is no much larger clone; base qualities are not given.

Study-wide findings and limitations: No change with DPC sensitization was found in the number of TCRs above 1 in 1000 frequency, and no evidence of global repertoire structure alterations was found. After repeated subsampling, changes were observed in the strength of the expansion versus patch-test correlation and in the threshold at which the correlation became significant.

Per the publication, the time point label means: healthy volunteer bleed at 6 weeks. Total RNA was extracted from unfractionated whole blood collected in Tempus Blood RNA tubes. Roughly 5 healthy volunteers served as TCR sequencing controls and were bled at day 0, 2 weeks and 6 weeks. Recombination joined TRBV7-9 with TRBJ2-1; TRBD1 fits 9 bases in the junction. The sequenced sample consisted of whole blood. This receptor was taken from a female donor in good health. Some clones in this sample may be carry-over from other donors' samples. This receptor has the CDR3 CASSSRTGESGEQFF. The sequence in DNA is TGTGCCAGCAGCTCAAGGACAGGGGAGAGCGGTGAGCAGTTCTTC.